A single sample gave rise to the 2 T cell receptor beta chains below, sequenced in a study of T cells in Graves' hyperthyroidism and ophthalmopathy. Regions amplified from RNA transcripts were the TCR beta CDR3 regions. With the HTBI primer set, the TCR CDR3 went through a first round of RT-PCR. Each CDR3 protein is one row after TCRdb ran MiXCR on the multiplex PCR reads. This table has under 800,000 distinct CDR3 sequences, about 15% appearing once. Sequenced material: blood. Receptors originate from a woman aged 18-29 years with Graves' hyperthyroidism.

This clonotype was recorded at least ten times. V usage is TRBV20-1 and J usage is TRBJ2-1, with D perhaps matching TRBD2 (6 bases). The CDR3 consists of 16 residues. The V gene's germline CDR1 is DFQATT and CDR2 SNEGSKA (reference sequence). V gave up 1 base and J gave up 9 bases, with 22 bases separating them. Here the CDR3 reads CSARGSEGADYGEQFF. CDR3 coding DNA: TGCAGTGCTAGAGGATCGGAGGGAGCGGACTATGGTGAGCAGTTCTTC.

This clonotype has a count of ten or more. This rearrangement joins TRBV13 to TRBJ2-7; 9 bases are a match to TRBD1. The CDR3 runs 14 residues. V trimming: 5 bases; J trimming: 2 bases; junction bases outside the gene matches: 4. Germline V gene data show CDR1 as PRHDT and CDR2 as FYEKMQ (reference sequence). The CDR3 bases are TGTGCCAGCAGCATCCGACAGGGGGCCTACGAGCAGTACTTC. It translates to CASSIRQGAYEQYF.